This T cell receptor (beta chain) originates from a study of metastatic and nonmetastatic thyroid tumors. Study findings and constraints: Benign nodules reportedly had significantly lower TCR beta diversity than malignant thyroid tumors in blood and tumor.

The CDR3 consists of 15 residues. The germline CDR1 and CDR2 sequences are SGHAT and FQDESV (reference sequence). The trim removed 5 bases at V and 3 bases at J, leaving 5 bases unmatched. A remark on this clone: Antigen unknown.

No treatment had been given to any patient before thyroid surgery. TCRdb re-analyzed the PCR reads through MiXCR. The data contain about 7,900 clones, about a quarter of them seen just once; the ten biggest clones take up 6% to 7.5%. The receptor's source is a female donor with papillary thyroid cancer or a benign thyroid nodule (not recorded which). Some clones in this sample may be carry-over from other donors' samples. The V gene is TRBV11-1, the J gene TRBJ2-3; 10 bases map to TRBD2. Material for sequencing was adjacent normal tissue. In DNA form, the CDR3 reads TGTGCCAGCAGCCCTAGCGGGAGTCTGACAGATACGCAGTATTTT. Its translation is CASSPSGSLTDTQYF. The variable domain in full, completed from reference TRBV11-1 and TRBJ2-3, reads EAEVAQSPRYKITEKSQAVAFWCDPISGHATLYWYRQILGQGPELLVQFQDESVVDDSQLPKDRFSAERLKGVDSTLKIQPAELGDSAMYLCASSPSGSLTDTQYFGPGTRLTVL.